These T cell receptor beta chains were read from a single sample in a study of T-cell memory formation after mild COVID-19. TCRdb itself ran the 5' RACE reads through MiXCR, one entry per CDR3 protein. In the table there are some 290,000 distinct CDR3 sequences, under 20% of which are singletons. Sequencing was carried out using PBMCs or a T cell subset sorted from them (not recorded which). The receptors come from a man younger than 30 who had mild COVID-19 (a few samples of this study predate the infection). Cell type and time point are not known. The CDR3 runs from the conserved cysteine through the conserved F or W.

>TRBV20-1
CSADSSEGPGNTIYF
>TRBV7-6
CASSPPVKGEQYF
>TRBV29-1
CSVWTERGPDTQYF
>TRBV5-1
CASSPQTRYYNEQFF
>TRBV5-5
CASSATSGSYNEQFF
>TRBV6-2/TRBV6-3
CASSAADTQYF
>TRBV7-9
CASSLQTVSGNTIYF
>TRBV4-3
CASSQERGRDEQFF
>TRBV4-3
CASSQDQEAEGTQYF
>TRBV7-8
CASSLWYSGPENIQYF
>TRBV7-3
CASQRGGITDTQYF
>TRBV7-9
CASRSGGVFVGTDTQYF
>TRBV7-9
CASSSEGAFYEQYF
>TRBV29-1
CSAQGGGSYEQYF
>TRBV29-1
CSGWDRGTGELFF
>TRBV2
CASSGQGPSYEQYF
>TRBV6-1
CASAGVHTF
>TRBV6-2/TRBV6-3
CASRGLYSNQPQHF
>TRBV7-2
CASSLEVGVYTEAFF
>TRBV6-2/TRBV6-3
CASSDDRKRGSF
>TRBV14
CASGETNTGELFF
>TRBV7-8
CASSVRTPGRSPLHF
>TRBV7-9
CASSLPRGGLLIEQYF
>TRBV7-8
CASSAQGWGEKLFF
>TRBV10-2
CASRLAGGETQYF
>TRBV10-3
CAISGGVAGGHEQFF
>TRBV2
CASSARGGSNQPQHF
>TRBV7-9
CASSPITSSGDQETQYF
>TRBV25-1
CASSALTVGSYGYTF
>TRBV6-5
CASSYRQGGSTGELFF
>TRBV9
CASSVSGVGYTF
>TRBV11-1
CASSYSFRDKNIQYF
>TRBV6-5
CASSYSVTSPRSYTF
>TRBV7-9
CASSSAPGQSISYGYTF
>TRBV6-2/TRBV6-3
CASSMAGLLNEQFF
>TRBV5-4
CASSLTGRGGQGAEQFF
>TRBV12-3/TRBV12-4
CASSPGHTNEQFF
>TRBV25-1
CASSYHRAGNQPQHF
>TRBV19
CASTEGATNEKLFF
>TRBV10-3
CAINQGQTNTEAFF
>TRBV6-5
CASSSDRGFPEAFF
>TRBV5-1
CASSLGGQNTEAFF
>TRBV11-3
CASSLAHHSAYTQYF
>TRBV9
CASSGGLAGNIQYF
>TRBV4-3
CASSQVNSGYEQYF
>TRBV5-5
CASSLEWTGPQYF
>TRBV20-1
CSASLQKEETQYF
>TRBV10-2
CASRKGEQYF